The T cell receptor (beta chain) described here comes from a study of blood T cell repertoires in COVID-19. Study overall: Acute and convalescent COVID-19 specimens originated in the United States, Italy and Spain.

The V end lost 0 bases, the J end lost 1 base, and 5 bases lay between the germline ends. The CDR3 contains 14 residues. Germline V CDR1 and CDR2: SGHDT, YYEEEE. TCRdb keeps only in-frame clones here, not all; method: immunoSEQ multiplex PCR. Of roughly 43,000 clones listed, roughly 84% are singletons. This receptor was identified in a human donor in a cohort sampled during active COVID-19. Sequencing input: peripheral blood. The chain carries TRBV5-6 and TRBJ1-3; the D is unclear. CDR3: CASSLAGSGNTIYF. The DNA for the CDR3 is TGTGCCAGCAGCTTGGCGGGATCTGGAAACACCATATATTTT.